This T cell receptor beta chain comes out of a study of CD8 T cells in Susac syndrome (dated 2019 in TCRdb). Broadly, across the study: Of the Susac syndrome patients who were sequenced, 8 or 9 were in clinical remission while about six had clinically active disease. Susac syndrome patients were therapy-naive, on corticosteroids (some also receiving IVIg), or on IVIg alone at blood withdrawal. Repertoire sequencing was used to test whether CD8+ T cell activation and differentiation in Susac syndrome was antigen driven. The clonality of the CD8+ T cell repertoire was compared across around twelve healthy donors, roughly 14 Susac syndrome patients and roughly 15 multiple sclerosis patients.

RNA was extracted with the RNeasy kit and roughly 0.5 to 1 ug was reverse transcribed using random hexamers. The immunoSEQ multiplex PCR assay, which covers 54 Vbeta and 13 Jbeta segments, was used to amplify TCR beta CDR3 regions. To correct PCR amplification bias, a synthetic template baseline was used for both primer optimization and computational correction. Regarding the original processing steps: Reads were assigned to V, D and J genes according to IMGT and analyzed in immunoSEQ Analyzer, with only productive sequences retained. Clonality was calculated as one minus the Shannon entropy normalized by log2 of the number of productive unique sequences. For each patient and control, public and private clones were evaluated within the 100 most prevalent clones. Clones were defined as Susac-specific if absent from the healthy and MS cohorts, from roughly 1,100 published viral clones and from other ImmuneACCESS disease sequences. Through fastp at Q25 and MiXCR, TCRdb rebuilt clones from the public reads, retaining in-frame beta chains. Duplicate CDR3 protein sequences are folded into a single record with the most common DNA and genes. TCRdb, rather than the study authors, made the V and J calls. The sample table holds 95,000 to 150,000 distinct CDR3 sequences, of which roughly 94% were seen once. The ten biggest clones cover around 0.28% of the sample.

Note on this clonotype: It lacks a known antigen. No base-level quality is on record; no much larger clone is a single base apart.

The paper's findings and limits, for the study overall: CD8+ repertoires in Susac syndrome showed clonal expansion, which was highest in CD8+ TEMRA cells and was greater in clinically active patients than in remitting patients. Looking at Susac-specific public clones, the researchers identified roughly 17 in the total CD8+ repertoire and five in the CD8+ TEMRA repertoire. The study acknowledged that relatively few individuals were included in the TCR sequencing and HLA analysis.

V is reduced by 3 bases and J by 0 bases, leaving a spacing of 6 bases between them. The germline V gene provides CDR1 SNHLY and CDR2 FYNNEI. The CDR3 sequence holds 13 residues, the cysteine and phenylalanine included. CDR3 DNA only is kept here, 39 bases in frame from base 1. Peripheral blood CD8+ and CD4+ T cells from healthy donors, Susac syndrome patients and multiple sclerosis patients were profiled using high-throughput TCR beta sequencing. The Susac syndrome patients fulfilled recently defined diagnostic criteria for either definite or probable disease. CD8+ TEMRA cells were enriched by FACS, while bulk CD8+ and CD4+ T cells were purified by magnetic negative isolation. Blood was drawn into EDTA tubes, processed within 24 hours, and PBMCs were isolated by density gradient centrifugation. PBMCs destined for TCR sequencing were cryopreserved in liquid nitrogen and later thawed in a 37 °C water bath. Purity of sorted or isolated CD4+, CD8+ and CD8+ TEMRA cells was at least 90%.

The clonotype was recovered from a human donor with Susac syndrome. The chain employs TRBV2 and TRBJ2-7; the D segment cannot be called with confidence. Sample: CD8+ T cells from PBMCs. The CDR3 region has the sequence CASSDRNSYEQYF. The DNA sequence is as follows: TGTGCCAGCAGTGACAGGAACTCCTACGAGCAGTACTTC. Where the CDR3 stops, the reference TRBV2 and TRBJ2-7 genes take over; the full variable domain is EPEVTQTPSHQVTQMGQEVILRCVPISNHLYFYWYRQILGQKVEFLVSFYNNEISEKSEIFDDQFSVERPDGSNFTLKIRSTKLEDSAMYFCASSDRNSYEQYFGPGTRLTVT.